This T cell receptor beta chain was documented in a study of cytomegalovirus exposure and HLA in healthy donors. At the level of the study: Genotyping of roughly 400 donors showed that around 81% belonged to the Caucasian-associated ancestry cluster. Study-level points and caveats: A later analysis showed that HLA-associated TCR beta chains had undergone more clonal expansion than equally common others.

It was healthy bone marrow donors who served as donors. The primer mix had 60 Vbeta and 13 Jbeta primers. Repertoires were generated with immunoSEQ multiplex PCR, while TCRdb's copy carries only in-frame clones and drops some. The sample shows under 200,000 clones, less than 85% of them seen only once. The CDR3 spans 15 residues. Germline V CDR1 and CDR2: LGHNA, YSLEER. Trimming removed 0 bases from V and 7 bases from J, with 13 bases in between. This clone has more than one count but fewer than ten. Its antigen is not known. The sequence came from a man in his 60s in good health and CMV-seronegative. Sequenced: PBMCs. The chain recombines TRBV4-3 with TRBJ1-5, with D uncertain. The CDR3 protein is CASSQDSSGRQPQHF. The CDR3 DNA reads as TGCGCCAGCAGCCAAGATAGCAGCGGAAGGCAGCCCCAGCATTTT.